The rows below give T cell receptor beta chains drawn from one sample of a study of a mutant IDH1 vaccine in newly diagnosed glioma. Their specific antigens are unknown. The assay was immunoSEQ multiplex PCR, and TCRdb's table has in-frame clones only and misses some. Of roughly 51,000 clones listed, around 81% are singletons. The sequences come from PBMCs, collected from a glioma patient whose treatment included an IDH1 peptide vaccine. These receptors were collected from a man aged 30-40 years with glioma. Each CDR3 is given with its conserved first and last residue. Fields, in order: clone size, J gene, V gene, D gene, CDR3 DNA, CDR3 protein. The D gene is left open where the match is weak. Expanded clones get a size class; other rows say once, few or many, or leave the size out.

>.|TRBJ1-6|TRBV4-1|.
TGCGCCAGCAGCCAAGATCGGCCAGGTCATTCACCCCTCCACTTT
CASSQDRPGHSPLHF
>.|TRBJ1-2|TRBV11-2|.
TGTGCCAGCAGCGTCGACTTGGGGGTTGGCTACACCTTC
CASSVDLGVGYTF
>.|TRBJ2-5|TRBV5-4|.
TGTGCCAGCAGCTTGGAGGGGGGGCGCCAAGAGACCCAGTACTTC
CASSLEGGRQETQYF
>few|TRBJ1-1|TRBV4-2|.
TGTGCCAGCAGCCAAGGGCTGGGTAACACTGAAGCTTTCTTT
CASSQGLGNTEAFF
>.|TRBJ1-6|TRBV6-5|.
TGTGCCAGCAGACTTCAGGGTCGTAATTCACCCCTCCACTTT
CASRLQGRNSPLHF
>.|TRBJ2-2|TRBV15|.
TGTGCCACCAGCACCCTAATTGAGACCTCGGGTACCGGGGAGCTGTTTTTT
CATSTLIETSGTGELFF
>.|TRBJ2-1|TRBV6-5|TRBD2
TGTGCCAGCAGTATTGGGACTAGCGGCTACAATGAGCAGTTCTTC
CASSIGTSGYNEQFF
>.|TRBJ1-5|TRBV6-5|TRBD1
TGTGCCAGCTCCTTAGGACAGGATGTGCAGCCCCAGCATTTT
CASSLGQDVQPQHF
>.|TRBJ1-5|TRBV28|.
TGTGCCAACAAAAAGGGGTTTCTGGGGAACAATCAGCCCCAGCATTTT
CANKKGFLGNNQPQHF
>.|TRBJ1-6|TRBV7-2|.
TGTGCCAGCAGCTTAGTTCGCAGGGGAATGTCACCCCTCCACTTT
CASSLVRRGMSPLHF
>.|TRBJ1-3|TRBV6-6|.
TGTGCCAGCACCGTGACAGGTGACTCTGGAAACACCATATATTTT
CASTVTGDSGNTIYF
>.|TRBJ2-7|TRBV5-4|TRBD2
TGTGCCAGCAGCTTGCCGGGAGGCGGCTCCTACGAGCAGTACTTC
CASSLPGGGSYEQYF
>.|TRBJ2-3|TRBV5-4|TRBD1
TGTGCCAGCAGCTTTAGACAGGGGAGGACAGATACGCAGTATTTT
CASSFRQGRTDTQYF
>once|TRBJ2-2|TRBV19|TRBD1
TGTGCCAGTAGCCACCAGACAGGGGCGAACACCGGGGAGCTGTTTTTT
CASSHQTGANTGELFF
>.|TRBJ2-2|TRBV4-1|TRBD1
TGCGCCAGCAGCCAGGGGACAGCCTACACCGGGGAGCTGTTTTTT
CASSQGTAYTGELFF
>.|TRBJ2-7|TRBV6-5|.
TGTGCCAGCAGTTCCATGGATTCATACGAGCAGTACTTC
CASSSMDSYEQYF
>.|TRBJ2-5|TRBV4-2|TRBD1
TGTGCCAGCAGCCAAGATCTCGGGACAGAAATCCAAGAGACCCAGTACTTC
CASSQDLGTEIQETQYF
>few|TRBJ2-1|TRBV9|TRBD1
TGTGCCAGCAGCGTAGACGACAGGGATGATGAGCAGTTCTTC
CASSVDDRDDEQFF
>.|TRBJ1-1|TRBV10-2|TRBD1
TGCGCCAGCGTCCCTTACAGGGGGGAAAACACTGAAGCTTTCTTT
CASVPYRGENTEAFF
>.|TRBJ2-7|TRBV7-9|TRBD1
TGTGCCAGCAGCCGACAGGGGGTCTCTTACGAGCAGTACTTC
CASSRQGVSYEQYF
>few|TRBJ2-6|TRBV19|.
TGTGCCAGTAGGGGAAACTCTGGGGCCAACGTCCTGACTTTC
CASRGNSGANVLTF
>few|TRBJ1-5|TRBV5-1|.
TGCGCCAGCAGCTTACAGGGAGCTAGGAATCAGCCCCAGCATTTT
CASSLQGARNQPQHF
>.|TRBJ1-1|TRBV2|.
TGTGCCAGCAGAGGACAGCTCACGTATATGAACACTGAAGCTTTCTTT
CASRGQLTYMNTEAFF
>once|TRBJ2-3|TRBV6-5|TRBD2
TGTGCCAGCAGAAAGGGACTAGTCGCAGATACGCAGTATTTT
CASRKGLVADTQYF
>.|TRBJ1-6|TRBV5-1|TRBD1
TGCGCCAGCAGCCCCGGGACAGGGGATTTTTCACCCCTCCACTTT
CASSPGTGDFSPLHF
>.|TRBJ1-1|TRBV5-4|TRBD1
TGTGCCAGCAGCACATGGACAGGGGCAGGCGCTTTCTTT
CASSTWTGAGAFF
>.|TRBJ1-2|TRBV9|.
TGTGCCAGCAGCTCCCTAGGGGCCCGAGGTCTTGGGGGCTACACCTTC
CASSSLGARGLGGYTF
>.|TRBJ1-5|TRBV19|TRBD1
TGTGCCAGTAGTGCGCAGGGGGGGGGACGCTATAGCAATCAGCCCCAGCATTTT
CASSAQGGGRYSNQPQHF
>.|TRBJ2-1|TRBV11-3|TRBD2
TGTGCCAGCAGCTTAGACCCTACTAGCGGGGTGAATAATGAGCAGTTCTTC
CASSLDPTSGVNNEQFF
>few|TRBJ1-2|TRBV7-9|TRBD1
TGTGCCAGCAGCTTAGGACAGGGAGGTTCCTATGGCTACACCTTC
CASSLGQGGSYGYTF
>.|TRBJ1-4|TRBV15|TRBD1
TGTGCCACCAGCAGGGAGCAGGGGGCAGAAAAACTGTTTTTT
CATSREQGAEKLFF
>.|TRBJ1-3|TRBV6-1|TRBD1
TGTGCCAGCAGTGTGGGACAGGAAAGCAACACCATATATTTT
CASSVGQESNTIYF
>.|TRBJ2-1|TRBV4-1|TRBD1
TGCGCCAGCAGCCAAGAAAAGGGACAGGGTAGGTATGAGCAGTTCTTC
CASSQEKGQGRYEQFF
>.|TRBJ2-1|TRBV6-1|TRBD2
TGTGCCAGCAGACTAGCGGTGGGAAACAATGAGCAGTTCTTC
CASRLAVGNNEQFF
>.|TRBJ1-2|TRBV16|.
TGTGCCAGCAGCCCCTCGCGGGGCCACTATGGCTACACCTTC
CASSPSRGHYGYTF